This TCR beta chain was recovered during a study of shared clonotypes between healthy human individuals. Study-level results: Larger estimated richness was generally recorded for naive subsets relative to memory subsets.

TCRdb keeps only in-frame clones here, not all; method: immunoSEQ multiplex PCR. The sample includes about 710,000 clones, approximately 73% of them seen just once. Germline values: CDR1 SGHAT, CDR2 FQNNGV. V lost 1 base to trimming and J lost 1 base, with 14 bases between them. CDR3 length equals 16 residues. A word on this clone: Its antigen is unknown.

V and J are TRBV11-2 and TRBJ2-7, with a possible D match to TRBD1 (6 bases). The sequenced sample consisted of memory CD4+ T cells sorted from blood. Subset defined: CD45RA-negative fraction. This TCR was recovered from a woman in her twenties or thirties in good health. The DNA of the CDR3 is TGTGCCAGCAGCTTAGTGCCGGGGCAGGGGTCCTACGAGCAGTACTTC. Encoded protein: CASSLVPGQGSYEQYF.